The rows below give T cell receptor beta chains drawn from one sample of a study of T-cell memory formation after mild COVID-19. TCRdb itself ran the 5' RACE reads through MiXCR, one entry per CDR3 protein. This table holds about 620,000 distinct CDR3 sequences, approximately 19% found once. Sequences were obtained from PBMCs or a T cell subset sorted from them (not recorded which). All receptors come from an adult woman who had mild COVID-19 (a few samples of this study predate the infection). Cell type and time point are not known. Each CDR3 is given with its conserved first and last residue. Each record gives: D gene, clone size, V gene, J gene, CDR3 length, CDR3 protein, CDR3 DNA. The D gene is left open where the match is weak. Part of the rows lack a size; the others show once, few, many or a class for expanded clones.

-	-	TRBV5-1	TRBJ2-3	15	CASSLGPPLTDTQYF	TGCGCCAGCAGCTTGGGACCGCCACTCACAGATACGCAGTATTTT
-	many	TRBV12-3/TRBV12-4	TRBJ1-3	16	CASSLPTGRSGNTIYF	TGTGCCAGCAGTTTACCCACAGGGCGATCTGGAAACACCATATATTTT
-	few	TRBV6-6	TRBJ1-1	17	CASSTAQWERPNTEAFF	TGTGCCAGCAGTACCGCCCAGTGGGAGAGGCCGAACACTGAAGCTTTCTTT
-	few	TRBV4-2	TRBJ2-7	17	CASSQGHPDTVVHEQYF	TGTGCCAGCAGCCAGGGGCACCCGGACACAGTCGTCCACGAGCAGTACTTC
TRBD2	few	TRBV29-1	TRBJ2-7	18	CSVGDGTSGYLGAYEQYF	TGCAGCGTTGGGGACGGGACTAGCGGTTACCTCGGGGCCTACGAGCAGTACTTC
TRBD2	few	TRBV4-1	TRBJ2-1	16	CASSQDPSGGGYEQFF	TGCGCCAGCAGCCAAGATCCAAGCGGGGGAGGGTATGAGCAGTTCTTC
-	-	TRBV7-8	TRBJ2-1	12	CASLFGGNEQFF	TGTGCCAGCCTCTTCGGGGGAAATGAGCAGTTCTTC
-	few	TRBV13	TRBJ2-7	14	CASSFGDGSYEQYF	TGTGCCAGCAGCTTTGGCGACGGATCCTACGAGCAGTACTTC
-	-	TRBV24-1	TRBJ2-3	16	CATSEPNSPLASAQYF	TGTGCCACCAGTGAGCCAAACTCCCCCTTGGCTAGCGCGCAGTATTTT
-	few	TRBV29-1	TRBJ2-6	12	CSVDTGANVLTF	TGCAGCGTTGATACCGGGGCCAACGTCCTGACTTTC
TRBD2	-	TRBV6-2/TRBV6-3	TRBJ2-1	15	CASRPTSGAYNEQFF	TGTGCCAGCAGACCGACTAGCGGAGCCTACAATGAGCAGTTCTTC
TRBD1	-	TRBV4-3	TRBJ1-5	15	CASSQETGNNQPQHF	TGCGCCAGCAGCCAAGAGACAGGGAATAATCAGCCCCAGCATTTT
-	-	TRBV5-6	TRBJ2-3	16	CASSLVASGDTDTQYF	TGTGCCAGCAGCTTGGTCGCGTCCGGGGACACAGATACGCAGTATTTT
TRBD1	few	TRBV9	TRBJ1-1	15	CASSVAGGINTEAFF	TGTGCCAGCAGCGTGGCAGGGGGGATAAACACTGAAGCTTTCTTT
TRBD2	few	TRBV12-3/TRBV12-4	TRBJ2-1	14	CAMTRGLAGESQFF	TGTGCCATGACGCGGGGACTAGCGGGAGAATCCCAGTTCTTC
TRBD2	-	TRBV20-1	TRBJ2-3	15	CSARGRDYGTDTQYF	TGCAGTGCTAGAGGCCGGGACTATGGCACAGATACGCAGTATTTT
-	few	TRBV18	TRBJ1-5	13	CASSRRVDQPQHF	TGTGCCAGCTCACGGCGGGTGGATCAGCCCCAGCATTTT
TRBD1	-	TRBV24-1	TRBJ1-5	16	CATSGPGTGVNQPQHF	TGTGCCACCAGTGGCCCAGGGACAGGCGTGAATCAGCCCCAGCATTTT
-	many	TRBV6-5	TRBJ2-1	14	CASSRGALGNEQFF	TGTGCCAGCTCCAGGGGGGCCTTGGGGAATGAGCAGTTCTTC
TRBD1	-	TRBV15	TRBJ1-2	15	CATSRAPDRVYGYTF	TGTGCCACCAGCAGAGCCCCCGACAGGGTATATGGCTACACCTTC
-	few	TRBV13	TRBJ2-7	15	CASSLSAPISYEQYF	TGTGCCAGCAGCTTGAGCGCCCCGATATCCTACGAGCAGTACTTC
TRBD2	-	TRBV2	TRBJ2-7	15	CASITSGRRAYEQYF	TGTGCCAGCATAACTAGCGGGCGTAGAGCCTACGAGCAGTACTTC
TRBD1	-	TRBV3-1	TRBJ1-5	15	CASSQVCRGYQPQHF	TGTGCCAGCAGCCAAGTATGCAGGGGGTATCAGCCCCAGCATTTT
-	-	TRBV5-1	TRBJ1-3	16	CASSLVPGDHGNTIYF	TGCGCCAGCAGCTTGGTTCCAGGGGACCATGGAAACACCATATATTTT
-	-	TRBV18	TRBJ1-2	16	CASSPVSITGSYGYTF	TGTGCCAGCTCACCAGTCTCTATCACAGGGAGCTATGGCTACACCTTC
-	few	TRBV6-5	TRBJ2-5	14	CASSPNVGGETQYF	TGTGCCAGCAGCCCCAACGTCGGGGGAGAGACCCAGTACTTC
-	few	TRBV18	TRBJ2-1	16	CASHPQAGFSYNEQFF	TGTGCCAGCCACCCGCAGGCGGGATTCTCCTACAATGAGCAGTTCTTC
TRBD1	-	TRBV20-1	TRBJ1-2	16	CSARDGGQGGGYGYTF	TGCAGTGCTAGAGATGGGGGACAGGGAGGAGGCTATGGCTACACCTTC
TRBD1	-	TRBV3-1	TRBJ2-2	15	CASGDTGGDTGELFF	TGTGCCAGCGGTGATACAGGGGGTGATACCGGGGAGCTGTTTTTT
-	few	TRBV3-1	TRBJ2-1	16	CASSQNSRGLHNEQFF	TGTGCCAGCAGCCAAAATTCGCGGGGGCTTCACAATGAGCAGTTCTTC
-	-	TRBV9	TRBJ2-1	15	CASSVLAGSNNEQFF	TGTGCCAGCAGCGTACTGGCGGGTAGTAACAATGAGCAGTTCTTC
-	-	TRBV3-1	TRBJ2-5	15	CASSQTHNLEETQYF	TGTGCCAGCAGCCAAACTCACAACTTGGAAGAGACCCAGTACTTC
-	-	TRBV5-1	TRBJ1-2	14	CASSSGEAGYGYTF	TGCGCCAGCAGCTCCGGGGAGGCTGGCTATGGCTACACCTTC
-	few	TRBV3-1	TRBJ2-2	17	CASSFNAFRGAVGELFF	TGTGCCAGCAGCTTCAATGCCTTCAGGGGCGCGGTCGGGGAGCTGTTTTTT
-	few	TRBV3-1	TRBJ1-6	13	CASSQAFNSPLHF	TGTGCCAGCAGCCAAGCCTTTAATTCACCCCTCCACTTT
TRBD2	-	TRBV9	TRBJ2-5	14	CASSAEGLEETQYF	TGTGCCAGCAGCGCCGAGGGACTAGAAGAGACCCAGTACTTC
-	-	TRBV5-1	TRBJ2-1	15	CASSLEAPHPGEQFF	TGCGCCAGCAGCTTGGAGGCGCCCCACCCGGGTGAGCAGTTCTTC
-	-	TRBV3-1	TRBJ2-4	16	CASSPETGRVKNIQYF	TGTGCCAGCAGCCCTGAGACAGGGAGGGTCAAAAACATTCAGTACTTC
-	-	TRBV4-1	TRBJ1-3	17	CASSQGPGRPVGNTIYF	TGCGCCAGCAGCCAAGGTCCGGGGAGACCTGTTGGAAACACCATATATTTT
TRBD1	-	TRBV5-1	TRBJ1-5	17	CASSLGGQGILNQPQHF	TGCGCCAGCAGCTTGGGTGGACAGGGGATCCTCAATCAGCCCCAGCATTTT
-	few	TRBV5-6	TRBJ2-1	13	CASSLVGAGEQFF	TGTGCCAGCAGCTTGGTAGGGGCCGGTGAGCAGTTCTTC
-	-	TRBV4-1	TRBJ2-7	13	CASSHILHYEQYF	TGCGCCAGCAGCCACATACTTCATTACGAGCAGTACTTC
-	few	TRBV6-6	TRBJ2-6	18	CASSTRVSSLSGANVLTF	TGTGCCAGCAGTACACGGGTCAGCTCACTCTCTGGGGCCAACGTCCTGACTTTC
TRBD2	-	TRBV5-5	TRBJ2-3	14	CASSLVAGGDTQYF	TGTGCCAGCAGCTTGGTAGCGGGGGGGGATACGCAGTATTTT
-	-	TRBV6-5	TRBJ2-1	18	CASSYAGGGAFIGNEQFF	TGTGCCAGCAGTTACGCCGGAGGGGGCGCCTTTATAGGCAATGAGCAGTTCTTC
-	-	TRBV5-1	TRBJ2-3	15	CASSLAPAGTDTQYF	TGCGCCAGCAGCTTGGCCCCCGCCGGGACAGATACGCAGTATTTT
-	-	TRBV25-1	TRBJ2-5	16	CASSKRDTESQETQYF	TGTGCCAGCAGTAAACGGGACACCGAATCCCAAGAGACCCAGTACTTC
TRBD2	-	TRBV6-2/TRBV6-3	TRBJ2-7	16	CASSSTEEAGGDEQYF	TGTGCCAGCAGTTCCACCGAGGAAGCGGGAGGTGACGAGCAGTACTTC
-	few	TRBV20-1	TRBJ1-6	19	CSARDSLGRGSSYNSPLHF	TGCAGTGCTAGAGATTCTCTGGGTAGAGGGAGCTCCTATAATTCACCCCTCCACTTT
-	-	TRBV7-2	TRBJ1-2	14	CASSRLGVDYGYTF	TGTGCCAGCAGCCGGCTAGGCGTCGACTATGGCTACACCTTC
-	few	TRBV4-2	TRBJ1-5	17	CASSQEVWGRSNQPQHF	TGTGCCAGCAGCCAAGAGGTTTGGGGCAGGAGTAATCAGCCCCAGCATTTT
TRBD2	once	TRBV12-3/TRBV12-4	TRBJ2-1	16	CASSSAGEWSYNEQFF	TGTGCCAGCAGTTCCGCGGGGGAGTGGTCCTACAATGAGCAGTTCTTC
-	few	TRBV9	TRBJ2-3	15	CASSIRDSEGDTQYF	TGTGCCAGCTCCATCCGGGACTCTGAGGGGGATACGCAGTATTTT
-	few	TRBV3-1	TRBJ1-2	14	CASGDPNKNYGYTF	TGTGCCAGCGGAGACCCGAATAAGAACTATGGCTACACCTTC
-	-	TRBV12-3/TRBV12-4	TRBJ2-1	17	CASSLVLEGSSYNEQFF	TGTGCCAGCAGCTTAGTTTTGGAGGGGAGCTCCTACAATGAGCAGTTCTTC
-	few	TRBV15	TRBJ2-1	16	CATSPTRGVGHNEQFF	TGTGCCACCAGCCCCACACGGGGCGTAGGGCACAATGAGCAGTTCTTC
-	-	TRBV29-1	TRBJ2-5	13	CSVEEGAGETQYF	TGCAGCGTCGAGGAGGGGGCGGGGGAGACCCAGTACTTC
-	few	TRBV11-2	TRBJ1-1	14	CASSLRTDNTEAFF	TGTGCCAGCAGCCTCAGGACAGATAACACTGAAGCTTTCTTT
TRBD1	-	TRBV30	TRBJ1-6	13	CAVTGTGNSPLHF	TGTGCAGTTACCGGGACAGGGAATTCACCCCTCCACTTT
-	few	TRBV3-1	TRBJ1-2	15	CASSQEGARNYGYTF	TGTGCCAGCAGCCAAGAGGGGGCGCGGAACTATGGCTACACCTTC